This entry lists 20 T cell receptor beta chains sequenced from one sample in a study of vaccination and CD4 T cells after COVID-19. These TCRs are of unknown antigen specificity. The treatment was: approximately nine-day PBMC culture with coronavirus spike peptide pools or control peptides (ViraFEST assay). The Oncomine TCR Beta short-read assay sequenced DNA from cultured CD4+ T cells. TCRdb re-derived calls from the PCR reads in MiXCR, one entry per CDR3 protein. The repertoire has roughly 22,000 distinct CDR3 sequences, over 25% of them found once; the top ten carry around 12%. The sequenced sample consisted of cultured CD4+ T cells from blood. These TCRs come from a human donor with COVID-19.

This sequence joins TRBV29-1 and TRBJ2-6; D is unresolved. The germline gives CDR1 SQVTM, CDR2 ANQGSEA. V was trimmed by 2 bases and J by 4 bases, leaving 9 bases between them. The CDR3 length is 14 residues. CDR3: CSVESAAGANVLTF. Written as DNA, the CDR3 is TGCAGCGTTGAATCGGCGGCGGGGGCCAACGTCCTGACTTTC.

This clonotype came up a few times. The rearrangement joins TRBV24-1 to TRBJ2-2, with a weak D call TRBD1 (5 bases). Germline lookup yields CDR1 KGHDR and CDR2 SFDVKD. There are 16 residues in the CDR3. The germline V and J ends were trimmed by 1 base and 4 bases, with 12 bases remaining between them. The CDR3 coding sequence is TGTGCCACCAGTGATTTTACCAGGGAAGGCACCGGGGAGCTGTTTTTT. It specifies CATSDFTREGTGELFF.

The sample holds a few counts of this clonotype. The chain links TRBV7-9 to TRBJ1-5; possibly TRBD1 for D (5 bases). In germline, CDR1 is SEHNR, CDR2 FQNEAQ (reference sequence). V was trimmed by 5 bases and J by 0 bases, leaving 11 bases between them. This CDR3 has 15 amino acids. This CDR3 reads CASSPGGGSNQPQHF. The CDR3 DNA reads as TGTGCCAGCAGCCCGGGGGGGGGTAGCAATCAGCCCCAGCATTTT.

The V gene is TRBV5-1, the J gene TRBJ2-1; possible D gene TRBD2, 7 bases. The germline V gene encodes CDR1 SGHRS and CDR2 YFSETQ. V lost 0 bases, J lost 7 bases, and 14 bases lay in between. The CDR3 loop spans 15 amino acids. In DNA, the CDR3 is TGCGCCAGCAGCTTGGTGGGGGGGCTTGCTAATGAGCAGTTCTTC. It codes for CASSLVGGLANEQFF.

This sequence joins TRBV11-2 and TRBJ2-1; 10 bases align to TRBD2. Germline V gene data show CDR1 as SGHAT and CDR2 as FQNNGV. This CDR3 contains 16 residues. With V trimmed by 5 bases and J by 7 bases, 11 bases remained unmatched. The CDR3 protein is CASSAQIRAGGNEQFF. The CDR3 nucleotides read TGTGCCAGCAGCGCCCAGATTCGAGCGGGGGGGAATGAGCAGTTCTTC.

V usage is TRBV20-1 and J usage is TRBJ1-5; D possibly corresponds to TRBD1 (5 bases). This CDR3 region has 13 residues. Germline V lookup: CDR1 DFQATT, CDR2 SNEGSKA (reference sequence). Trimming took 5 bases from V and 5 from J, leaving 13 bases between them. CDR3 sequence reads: CSACPGPDQPQHF. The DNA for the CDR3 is TGCAGTGCTTGCCCGGGGCCTGATCAGCCCCAGCATTTT.

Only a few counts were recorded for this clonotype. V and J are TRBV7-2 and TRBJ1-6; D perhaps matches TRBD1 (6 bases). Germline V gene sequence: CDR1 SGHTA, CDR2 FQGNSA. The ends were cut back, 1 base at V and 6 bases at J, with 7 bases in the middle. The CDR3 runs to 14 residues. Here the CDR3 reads CASSLDRVNSPLHF. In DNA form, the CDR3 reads TGTGCCAGCAGCTTAGACAGGGTTAATTCACCCCTCCACTTT.

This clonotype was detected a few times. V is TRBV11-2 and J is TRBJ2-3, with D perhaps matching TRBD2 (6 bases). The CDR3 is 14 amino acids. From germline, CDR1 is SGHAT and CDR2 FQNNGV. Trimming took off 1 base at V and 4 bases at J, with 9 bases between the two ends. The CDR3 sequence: CASSLVSGADTQYF. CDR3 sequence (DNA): TGTGCCAGCAGCTTAGTGTCGGGGGCAGATACGCAGTATTTT. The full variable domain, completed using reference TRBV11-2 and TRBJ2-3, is EAGVAQSPRYKIIEKRQSVAFWCNPISGHATLYWYQQILGQGPKLLIQFQNNGVVDDSQLPKDRFSAERLKGVDSTLKIQPAKLEDSAVYLCASSLVSGADTQYFGPGTRLTVL.

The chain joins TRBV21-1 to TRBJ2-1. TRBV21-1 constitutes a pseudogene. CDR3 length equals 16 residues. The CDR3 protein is CAGTEPWLKMYNEQFF. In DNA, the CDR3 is TGTGCCGGCACCGAACCGTGGCTGAAGATGTACAATGAGCAGTTCTTC.

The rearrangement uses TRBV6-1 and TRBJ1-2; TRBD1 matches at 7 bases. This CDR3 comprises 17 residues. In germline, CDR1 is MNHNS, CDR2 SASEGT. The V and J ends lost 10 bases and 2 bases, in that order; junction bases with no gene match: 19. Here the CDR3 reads CATRKVLGGQKNYGYTF. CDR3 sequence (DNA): TGTGCCACACGCAAGGTCCTGGGGGGACAGAAAAACTATGGCTACACCTTC.

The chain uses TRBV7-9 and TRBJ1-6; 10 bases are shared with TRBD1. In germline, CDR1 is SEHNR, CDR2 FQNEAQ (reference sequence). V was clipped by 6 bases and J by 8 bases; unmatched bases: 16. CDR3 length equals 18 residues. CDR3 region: CASRSSLRGQGTYSPLHF. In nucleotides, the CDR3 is TGTGCCAGCAGATCATCCCTTAGGGGACAGGGGACGTATTCACCCCTCCACTTT. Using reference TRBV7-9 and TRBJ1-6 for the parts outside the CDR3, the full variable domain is DTGVSQNPRHKITKRGQNVTFRCDPISEHNRLYWYRQTLGQGPEFLTYFQNEAQLEKSRLLSDRFSAERPKGSFSTLEIQRTEQGDSAMYLCASRSSLRGQGTYSPLHFGNGTRLTVT.

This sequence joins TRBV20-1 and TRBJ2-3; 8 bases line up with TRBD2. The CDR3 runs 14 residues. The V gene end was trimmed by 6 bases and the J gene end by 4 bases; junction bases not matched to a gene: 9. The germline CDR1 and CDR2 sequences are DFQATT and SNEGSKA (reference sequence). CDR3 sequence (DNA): TGCAGTGCCGGGGTGGGACTAGGCTCAGATACGCAGTATTTT. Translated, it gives CSAGVGLGSDTQYF.

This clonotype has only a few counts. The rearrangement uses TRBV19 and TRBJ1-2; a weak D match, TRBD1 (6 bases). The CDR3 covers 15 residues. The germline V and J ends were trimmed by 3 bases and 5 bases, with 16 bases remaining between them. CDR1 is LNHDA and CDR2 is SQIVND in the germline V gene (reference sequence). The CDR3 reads CASSMGPGGVYGYTF. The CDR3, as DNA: TGTGCCAGTAGTATGGGGCCGGGGGGCGTTTATGGCTACACCTTC.

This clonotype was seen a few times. The CDR3 region is CASSSGRWDTEAFF. In nucleotides, the CDR3 is TGTGCCAGCAGCTCGGGGCGTTGGGACACTGAAGCTTTCTTT. This chain links TRBV27 with TRBJ1-1; D may be TRBD1 (5 bases). Trimming took 6 bases from V and 3 from J, leaving 14 bases between them. Germline CDR1 is MNHEY and CDR2 is SMNVEV (reference sequence). The CDR3 totals 14 residues.

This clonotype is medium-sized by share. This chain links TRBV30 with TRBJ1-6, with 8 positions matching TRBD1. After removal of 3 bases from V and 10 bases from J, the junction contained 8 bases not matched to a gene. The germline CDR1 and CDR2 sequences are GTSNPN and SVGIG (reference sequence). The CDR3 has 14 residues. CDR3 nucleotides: TGTGCCTGGAGCCGACAGGGGATTAGCTCACCCCTCCACTTT. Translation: CAWSRQGISSPLHF.

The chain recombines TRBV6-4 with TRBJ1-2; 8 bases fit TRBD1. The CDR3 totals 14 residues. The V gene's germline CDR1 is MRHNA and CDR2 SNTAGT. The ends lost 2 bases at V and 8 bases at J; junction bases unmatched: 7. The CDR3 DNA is TGTGCCAGCAGTGACCCTCAGGGGGCAGAGGGCTACACCTTC. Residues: CASSDPQGAEGYTF.

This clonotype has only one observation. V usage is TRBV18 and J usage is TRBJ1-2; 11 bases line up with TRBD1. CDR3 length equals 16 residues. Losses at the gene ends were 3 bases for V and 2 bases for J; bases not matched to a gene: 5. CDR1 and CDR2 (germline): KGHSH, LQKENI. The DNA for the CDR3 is TGTGCCAGCTCACCTGGGACAGGGGGTCTGAACTATGGCTACACCTTC. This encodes CASSPGTGGLNYGYTF.

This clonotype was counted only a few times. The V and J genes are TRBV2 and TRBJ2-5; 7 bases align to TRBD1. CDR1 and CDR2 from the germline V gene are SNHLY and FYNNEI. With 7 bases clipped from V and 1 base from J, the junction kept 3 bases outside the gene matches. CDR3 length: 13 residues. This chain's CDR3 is CASTRDSQETQYF. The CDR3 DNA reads TGTGCCAGCACCCGGGACAGCCAAGAGACCCAGTACTTC. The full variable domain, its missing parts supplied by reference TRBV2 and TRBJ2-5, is EPEVTQTPSHQVTQMGQEVILRCVPISNHLYFYWYRQILGQKVEFLVSFYNNEISEKSEIFDDQFSVERPDGSNFTLKIRSTKLEDSAMYFCASTRDSQETQYFGPGTRLLVL.

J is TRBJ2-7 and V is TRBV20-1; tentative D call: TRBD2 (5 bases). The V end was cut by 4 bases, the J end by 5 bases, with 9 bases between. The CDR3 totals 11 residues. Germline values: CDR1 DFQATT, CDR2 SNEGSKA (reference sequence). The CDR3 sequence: CSAIGVDEQYF. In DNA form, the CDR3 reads TGCAGTGCTATCGGGGTCGACGAGCAGTACTTC.

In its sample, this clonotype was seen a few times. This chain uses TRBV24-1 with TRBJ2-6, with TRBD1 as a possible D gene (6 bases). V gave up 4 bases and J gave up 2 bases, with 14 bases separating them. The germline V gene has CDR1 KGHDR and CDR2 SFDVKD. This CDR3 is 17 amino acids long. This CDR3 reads CATSDTTGTPGANVLTF. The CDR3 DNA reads TGTGCCACCAGTGACACAACCGGGACACCTGGGGCCAACGTCCTGACTTTC.